A selection of T cell receptor beta chains follows, all from one sample in a study of PD-1 blockade in mismatch repair-deficient tumors. TCRdb's copy holds only in-frame clones and misses some; the assay was immunoSEQ multiplex PCR. The sample contains 55,000 to 85,000 clones, around 80% of which appear only once. Specimen: peripheral blood, collected 2 weeks after starting pembrolizumab. These receptors came from an adult with mismatch repair-deficient cancer. Both conserved end residues are part of each CDR3. A D gene is named only where the DNA matches it firmly. Not every row has a clone size; where given, it reads once, few, many or a size class.

CDR3 DNA,CDR3 protein,J gene,D gene,V gene,clone size
TGTGCCAGCGGACCAACTGAAAAACTGTTTTTT,CASGPTEKLFF,TRBJ1-4,.,TRBV6-6,few
TGCGCCAGCAGTGAACCCGTACGCGGCAAAGGACACAATGAGCAGTTCTTC,CASSEPVRGKGHNEQFF,TRBJ2-1,.,TRBV10-1,.
TGTGCCAGCAGCTTAGGCAGGGACTATGGCTACACCTTC,CASSLGRDYGYTF,TRBJ1-2,.,TRBV7-2,many
TGTGCCAGCTCACCAGATCGGGGGGGTGACTATGGCTACACCTTC,CASSPDRGGDYGYTF,TRBJ1-2,.,TRBV18,.
TGTGCCAGCAGCGTGACGGGGGACACGGACTCTGGAAACACCATATATTTT,CASSVTGDTDSGNTIYF,TRBJ1-3,.,TRBV25-1,.
TGTGCCAGTAGCTTCGGGGGACTAAGTAACACCGGGGAGCTGTTTTTT,CASSFGGLSNTGELFF,TRBJ2-2,TRBD2,TRBV19,.
TGTGCCAGTAGCCCCACAGGTTTTTCGCGCAATGAGCAGTTCTTC,CASSPTGFSRNEQFF,TRBJ2-1,.,TRBV19,.
TGTGCCAGCAGCTCCCGGACCGGCGACTACACTGAAGCTTTCTTT,CASSSRTGDYTEAFF,TRBJ1-1,.,TRBV28,.
TGTGCCAGCTCACCACCGACAGGGATCGAGCAGTACTTC,CASSPPTGIEQYF,TRBJ2-7,TRBD1,TRBV18,few
TGTGCCAGCAGCCCGGGACTAGCGGGCCGGTATACGTACTTC,CASSPGLAGRYTYF,TRBJ2-5,TRBD2,TRBV7-9,.
TGTGCCAGCAGCCGCGGGACCAAAGAGGACTATGGCTACACCTTC,CASSRGTKEDYGYTF,TRBJ1-2,.,TRBV7-9,.
TGTGCCAGCAGCTTGAACAGGGTTGGGGCAAAAAACATTCAGTACTTC,CASSLNRVGAKNIQYF,TRBJ2-4,.,TRBV11-2,few
TGTGCCAGCAGCTCGCAGGCCTCCAATCAGCCCCAGCATTTT,CASSSQASNQPQHF,TRBJ1-5,.,TRBV13,.
TGTGCCAGCAGCTTGTCCACCAATGAGCAGTTCTTC,CASSLSTNEQFF,TRBJ2-1,.,TRBV7-9,.
TGTGCCAGCAGCCGAGGGACCTACGAGCAGTACTTC,CASSRGTYEQYF,TRBJ2-7,.,TRBV5-4,.
TGTGCCAGCAACGTCGGGGGGACAGCTAACTATGGCTACACCTTC,CASNVGGTANYGYTF,TRBJ1-2,.,TRBV21-1,.
TGTGCCAGCAGTCCCACGACGGGACCGGCGTCGGCTTTCTTT,CASSPTTGPASAFF,TRBJ1-1,.,TRBV6-5,.
TGTGCCAGCAGCCCCGCTAGCGGACAGAAAGACACTGAAGCTTTCTTT,CASSPASGQKDTEAFF,TRBJ1-1,.,TRBV28,.
TGTGCCAGCAGTTTACTTGGGACAGAGCCGAATCAGCCCCAGCATTTT,CASSLLGTEPNQPQHF,TRBJ1-5,TRBD1,TRBV28,.
TGTGCCAGCAGAAGTGGGGGGAACATTCAGTACTTC,CASRSGGNIQYF,TRBJ2-4,.,TRBV27,.
TGTGCCAGTAGTATGTCCAGGGCGGTGTTCACTGAAGCTTTCTTT,CASSMSRAVFTEAFF,TRBJ1-1,.,TRBV19,.
TGCGCCAGCAGCTTGTTAGGACTAGGCTCTTTGAACACTGAAGCTTTCTTT,CASSLLGLGSLNTEAFF,TRBJ1-1,.,TRBV5-1,.
TGTGCCAGCAGCTTAGCGGAGTCGAGGTACGAGCAGTACTTC,CASSLAESRYEQYF,TRBJ2-7,.,TRBV7-9,few
TGCAGTGCAGGACAGAACACTGAAGCTTTCTTT,CSAGQNTEAFF,TRBJ1-1,.,TRBV20-1,.